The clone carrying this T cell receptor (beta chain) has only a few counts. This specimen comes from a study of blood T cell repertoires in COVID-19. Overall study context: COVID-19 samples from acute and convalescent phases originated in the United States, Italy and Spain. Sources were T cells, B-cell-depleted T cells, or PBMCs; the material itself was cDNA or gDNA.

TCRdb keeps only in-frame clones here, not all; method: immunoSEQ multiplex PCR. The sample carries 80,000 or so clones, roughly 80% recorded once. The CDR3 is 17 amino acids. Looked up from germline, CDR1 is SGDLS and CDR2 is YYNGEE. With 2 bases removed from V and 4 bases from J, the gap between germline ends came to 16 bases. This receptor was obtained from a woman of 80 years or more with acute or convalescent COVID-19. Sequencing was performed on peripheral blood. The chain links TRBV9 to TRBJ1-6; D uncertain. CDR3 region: CASSVANGLGYNSPLHF. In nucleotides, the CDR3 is TGTGCCAGCAGCGTCGCTAATGGACTGGGGTATAATTCACCCCTCCACTTT.